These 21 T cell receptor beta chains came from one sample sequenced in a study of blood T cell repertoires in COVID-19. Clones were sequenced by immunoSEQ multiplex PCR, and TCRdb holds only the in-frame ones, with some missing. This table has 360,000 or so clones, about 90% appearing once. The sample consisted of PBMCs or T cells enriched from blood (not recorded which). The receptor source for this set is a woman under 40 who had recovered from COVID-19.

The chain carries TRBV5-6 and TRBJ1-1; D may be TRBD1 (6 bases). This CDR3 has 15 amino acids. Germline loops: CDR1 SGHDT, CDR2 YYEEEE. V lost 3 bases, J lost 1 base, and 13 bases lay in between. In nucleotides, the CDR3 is TGTGCCAGCAGCTCGAGGGGACAATCGAACACTGAAGCTTTCTTT. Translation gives CASSSRGQSNTEAFF.

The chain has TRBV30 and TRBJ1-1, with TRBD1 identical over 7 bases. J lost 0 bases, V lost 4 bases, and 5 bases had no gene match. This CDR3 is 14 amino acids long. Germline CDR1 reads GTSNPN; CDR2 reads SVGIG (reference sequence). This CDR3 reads CAWTGQVMNTEAFF. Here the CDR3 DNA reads TGTGCCTGGACCGGACAGGTTATGAACACTGAAGCTTTCTTT.

CDR3 coding DNA: TGTGCCAGCAGCCTAGGGACTGAATTAGCCAAAAACATTCAGTACTTC. Translation: CASSLGTELAKNIQYF. J is TRBJ2-4 and V is TRBV28, with a possible D match to TRBD2 (6 bases). This CDR3 is built from 16 residues. The V and J ends lost 6 bases and 0 bases respectively, with 15 bases between them. Germline assignment: CDR1 MDHEN and CDR2 SYDVKM.

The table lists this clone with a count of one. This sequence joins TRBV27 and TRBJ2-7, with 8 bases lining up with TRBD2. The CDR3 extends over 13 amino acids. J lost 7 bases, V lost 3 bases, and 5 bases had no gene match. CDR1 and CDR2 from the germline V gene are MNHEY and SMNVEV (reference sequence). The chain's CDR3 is CASSFSGVGEQYF. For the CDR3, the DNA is TGTGCCAGCAGTTTTAGCGGGGTCGGGGAGCAGTACTTC.

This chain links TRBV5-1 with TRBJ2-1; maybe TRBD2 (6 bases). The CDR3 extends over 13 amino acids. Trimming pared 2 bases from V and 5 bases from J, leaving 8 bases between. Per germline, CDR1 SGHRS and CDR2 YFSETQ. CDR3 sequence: CASSFRGNNEQFF. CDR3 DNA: TGCGCCAGCAGCTTCCGGGGGAACAATGAGCAGTTCTTC.

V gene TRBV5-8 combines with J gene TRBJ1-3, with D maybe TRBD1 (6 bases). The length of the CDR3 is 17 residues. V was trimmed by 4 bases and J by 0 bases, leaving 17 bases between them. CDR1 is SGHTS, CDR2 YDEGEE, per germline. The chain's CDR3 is CASSPTQGPSSGNTIYF. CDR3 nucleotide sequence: TGTGCCAGCAGCCCAACACAGGGTCCCAGCTCTGGAAACACCATATATTTT.

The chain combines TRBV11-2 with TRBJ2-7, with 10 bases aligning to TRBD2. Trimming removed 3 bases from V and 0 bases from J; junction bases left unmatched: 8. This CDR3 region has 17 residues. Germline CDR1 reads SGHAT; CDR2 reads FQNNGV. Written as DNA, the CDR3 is TGTGCCAGCAGCTTGTCTAGCGGGAGTTATAGCTCCTACGAGCAGTACTTC. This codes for CASSLSSGSYSSYEQYF.

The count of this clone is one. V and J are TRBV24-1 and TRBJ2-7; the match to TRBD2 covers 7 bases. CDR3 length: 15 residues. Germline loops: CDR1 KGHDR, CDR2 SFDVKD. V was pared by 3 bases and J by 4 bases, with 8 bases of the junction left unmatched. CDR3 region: CATSDPRTSGYEQYF. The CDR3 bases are TGTGCCACCAGTGATCCCCGGACTAGTGGTTACGAGCAGTACTTC.

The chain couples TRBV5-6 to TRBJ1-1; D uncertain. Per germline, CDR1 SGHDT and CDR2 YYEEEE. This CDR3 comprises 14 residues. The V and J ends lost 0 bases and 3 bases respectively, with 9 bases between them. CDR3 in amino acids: CASSLGGFDTEAFF. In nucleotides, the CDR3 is TGTGCCAGCAGCTTGGGAGGGTTCGACACTGAAGCTTTCTTT.

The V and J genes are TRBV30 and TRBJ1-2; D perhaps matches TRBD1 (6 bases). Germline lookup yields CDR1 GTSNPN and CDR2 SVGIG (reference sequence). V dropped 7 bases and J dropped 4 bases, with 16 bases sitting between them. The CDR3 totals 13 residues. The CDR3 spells CAFPRGGLYGYTF. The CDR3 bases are TGTGCCTTCCCCAGGGGAGGGCTCTATGGCTACACCTTC.

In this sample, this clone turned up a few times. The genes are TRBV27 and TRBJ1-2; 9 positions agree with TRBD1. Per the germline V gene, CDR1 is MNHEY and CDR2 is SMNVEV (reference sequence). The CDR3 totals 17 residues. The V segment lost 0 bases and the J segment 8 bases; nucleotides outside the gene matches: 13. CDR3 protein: CASSLSRTGDLHGGYTF. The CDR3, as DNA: TGTGCCAGCAGTTTATCCCGGACAGGGGACCTTCACGGCGGCTACACCTTC.

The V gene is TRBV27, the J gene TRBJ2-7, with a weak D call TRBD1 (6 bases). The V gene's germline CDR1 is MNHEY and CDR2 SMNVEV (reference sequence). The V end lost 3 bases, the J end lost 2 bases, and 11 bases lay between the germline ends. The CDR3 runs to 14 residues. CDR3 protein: CASSFKDSAYEQYF. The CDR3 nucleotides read TGTGCCAGCAGTTTTAAGGACAGTGCCTACGAGCAGTACTTC.

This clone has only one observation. CDR3 nucleotide sequence: TGTGCCAGCAGCGTCGCCGGGACAGGACCCCATGAGCAGTTCTTC. It yields the protein CASSVAGTGPHEQFF. The chain combines TRBV9 with TRBJ2-1, with 8 bases matching TRBD1. Germline values: CDR1 SGDLS, CDR2 YYNGEE. CDR3 length equals 15 residues. Trimming at V came to 2 bases and at J to 8 bases, leaving 9 bases not matched to a gene.

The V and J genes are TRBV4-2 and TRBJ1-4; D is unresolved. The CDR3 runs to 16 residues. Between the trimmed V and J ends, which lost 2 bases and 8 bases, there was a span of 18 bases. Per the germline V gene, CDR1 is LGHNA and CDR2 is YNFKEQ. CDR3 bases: TGTGCCAGCAGCCAACAGGCCGGGGATTTCCGGGAAAAACTGTTTTTT. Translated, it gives CASSQQAGDFREKLFF.

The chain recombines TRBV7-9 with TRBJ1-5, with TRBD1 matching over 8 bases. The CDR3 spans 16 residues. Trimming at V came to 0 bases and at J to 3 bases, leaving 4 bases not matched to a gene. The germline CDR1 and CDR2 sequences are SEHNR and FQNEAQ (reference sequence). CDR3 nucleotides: TGTGCCAGCAGCTTAGCTGGACAGGGTTACAATCAGCCCCAGCATTTT. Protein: CASSLAGQGYNQPQHF.

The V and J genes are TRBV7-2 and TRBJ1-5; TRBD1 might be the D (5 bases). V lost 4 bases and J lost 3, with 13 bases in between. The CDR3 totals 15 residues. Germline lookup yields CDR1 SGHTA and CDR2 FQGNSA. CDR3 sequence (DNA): TGTGCCAGCAGCTACTCGCAGGGTTCCAATCAGCCCCAGCATTTT. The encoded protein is CASSYSQGSNQPQHF.

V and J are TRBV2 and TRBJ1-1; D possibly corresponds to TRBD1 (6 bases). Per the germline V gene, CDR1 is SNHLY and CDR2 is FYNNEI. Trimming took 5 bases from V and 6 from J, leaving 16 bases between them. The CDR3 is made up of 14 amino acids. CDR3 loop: CASSQQGMISEAFF. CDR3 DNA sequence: TGTGCCAGCAGTCAACAGGGTATGATTTCTGAAGCTTTCTTT.

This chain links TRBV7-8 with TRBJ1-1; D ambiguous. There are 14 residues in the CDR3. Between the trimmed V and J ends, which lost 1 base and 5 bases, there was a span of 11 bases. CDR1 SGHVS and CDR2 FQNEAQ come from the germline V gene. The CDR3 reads CASSLGPGRTEAFF. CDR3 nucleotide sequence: TGTGCCAGCAGCTTAGGCCCGGGGAGAACTGAAGCTTTCTTT.

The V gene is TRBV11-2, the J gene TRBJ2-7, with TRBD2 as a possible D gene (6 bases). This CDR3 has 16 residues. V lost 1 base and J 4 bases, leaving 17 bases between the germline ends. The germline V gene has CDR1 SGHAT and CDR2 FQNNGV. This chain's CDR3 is CASSLGGSGTLYEQYF. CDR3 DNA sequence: TGTGCCAGCAGCTTAGGCGGCTCCGGGACTTTATACGAGCAGTACTTC.

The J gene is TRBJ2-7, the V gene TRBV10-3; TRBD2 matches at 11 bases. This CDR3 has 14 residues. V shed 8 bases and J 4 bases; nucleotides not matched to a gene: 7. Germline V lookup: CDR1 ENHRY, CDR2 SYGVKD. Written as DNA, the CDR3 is TGTGCCATCTCCAATAGCGGGAGGGGTTACGAGCAGTACTTC. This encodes CAISNSGRGYEQYF.

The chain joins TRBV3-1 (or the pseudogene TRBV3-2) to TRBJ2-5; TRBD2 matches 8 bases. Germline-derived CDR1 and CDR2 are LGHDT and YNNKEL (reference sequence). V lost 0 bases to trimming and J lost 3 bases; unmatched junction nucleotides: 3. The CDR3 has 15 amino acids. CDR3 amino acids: CASSQERRGEETQYF. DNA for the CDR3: TGTGCCAGCAGCCAAGAACGGCGGGGGGAAGAGACCCAGTACTTC.